The 28 T cell receptor beta chains below were found in one sample sequenced in a study of regulatory T cells in long-lasting Graves disease. Described time point: persistent/refractory GD, antithyroid drugs over 5 years with positive TRAb. TCR sequences were obtained from RNA taken from PBMCs. Combining iRepertoire HTBI primers with Arm-PCR of CDR3 regions, the authors built TCR beta libraries. From the multiplex PCR reads, TCRdb called clonotypes with MiXCR, one entry per CDR3 protein. The sample gives about 460,000 distinct CDR3 sequences, around a fifth of which show up once; around 12% is in the top ten. The sample here was peripheral blood mononuclear cells (PBMCs), taken when the disease was refractory, from a patient treated with antithyroid drugs. The receptors were sampled from a female donor with Graves disease.

This clonotype was picked up a small number of times. The chain combines TRBV9 with TRBJ1-1; D is undetermined. CDR3 length: 12 residues. Germline assignment: CDR1 SGDLS and CDR2 YYNGEE. Trimming took 3 bases from V and 2 from J, leaving 5 bases between them. The CDR3 DNA follows: TGTGCCAGCAGCGCAACAAACACTGAAGCTTTCTTT. The encoded protein is CASSATNTEAFF.

This clonotype occurred many times. This chain uses TRBV6-1 with TRBJ1-1, with 8 bases matching TRBD1. Germline CDR1 and CDR2: MNHNS and SASEGT. With 5 bases clipped from V and 1 base from J, the junction kept 9 bases outside the gene matches. CDR3 size: 16 residues. The CDR3 protein is CASSLRQGPENTEAFF. CDR3 in DNA: TGTGCCAGCAGTCTCCGACAGGGGCCTGAGAACACTGAAGCTTTCTTT.

The genes are TRBV6-1 and TRBJ2-2; 9 bases match TRBD1. CDR3 size: 16 residues. From germline, CDR1 is MNHNS and CDR2 SASEGT. V shed 7 bases and J 4 bases; nucleotides not matched to a gene: 10. DNA for the CDR3: TGTGCCAGCATAAACAGGGGGCTAGGTTCCACCGGGGAGCTGTTTTTT. It codes for CASINRGLGSTGELFF.

This clonotype was seen many times. This chain joins TRBV7-9 and TRBJ1-1, with no clear D. The germline gives CDR1 SEHNR, CDR2 FQNEAQ (reference sequence). The length of the CDR3 is 13 residues. Trimming took 3 bases from V and 7 from J, leaving 12 bases between them. Here the CDR3 reads CASSLVGPLEAFF. The CDR3 DNA reads TGTGCCAGCAGCTTGGTAGGACCACTTGAAGCTTTCTTT.

This clonotype was seen a few times. The J gene is TRBJ1-1, the V gene TRBV29-1, with D possibly being TRBD1 (6 bases). The CDR3 runs 13 residues. The germline V and J ends were trimmed by 4 bases and 5 bases, with 14 bases remaining between them. The V gene's germline CDR1 is SQVTM and CDR2 ANQGSEA. This CDR3 is CSVVGQGLTEAFF. The CDR3 DNA follows: TGCAGCGTTGTGGGCCAGGGGCTGACTGAAGCTTTCTTT.

In this sample, this clonotype turned up many times. The V call is TRBV13, the J call TRBJ1-6; maybe TRBD1 (5 bases). The CDR3 runs to 16 residues. The germline CDR1 and CDR2 sequences are PRHDT and FYEKMQ (reference sequence). Trimming removed 4 bases from V and 7 bases from J, with 17 bases in between. CDR3 bases: TGTGCCAGCAGCTACCAAGCGGGACGTGGGAATTCACCCCTCCACTTT. Translated, it gives CASSYQAGRGNSPLHF.

Only a few counts were recorded for this clonotype. This chain joins TRBV3-1 and TRBJ1-1; tentative D call: TRBD1 (5 bases). This CDR3 is 15 amino acids long. CDR1 and CDR2 (germline): LGHDT, YNNKEL (reference sequence). V was trimmed by 0 bases and J by 2 bases, leaving 10 bases between them. The CDR3 is CASSQEGTLNTEAFF. CDR3 nucleotides: TGTGCCAGCAGCCAAGAAGGGACGCTAAACACTGAAGCTTTCTTT.

This clonotype occurred many times. V and J are TRBV29-1 and TRBJ2-2; D not resolved. The CDR3 is 12 amino acids. Germline loops: CDR1 SQVTM, CDR2 ANQGSEA. V lost 8 bases and J lost 6, with 13 bases in between. The CDR3 is CSFIGRPGELFF. CDR3 sequence (DNA): TGCAGCTTTATAGGGCGGCCCGGGGAGCTGTTTTTT.

This clonotype was picked up many times. The gene calls are TRBV28 and TRBJ1-2; D possibly corresponds to TRBD1 (5 bases). CDR3 length: 13 amino acids. Germline assignment: CDR1 MDHEN and CDR2 SYDVKM. Deletions cut 1 base from V and 8 bases from J, with 11 bases between. CDR3 in amino acids: CASSLYSREGYTF. As DNA, the CDR3 is TGTGCCAGCAGTTTATATTCCAGGGAGGGCTACACCTTC.

This rearrangement joins TRBV28 to TRBJ1-5, with 7 bases that match TRBD1. The CDR3 is 15 residues long. Germline CDR1 and CDR2: MDHEN and SYDVKM. The J segment lost 3 bases and the V segment lost 6 bases, leaving 8 bases of the junction unmatched. Here the CDR3 DNA reads TGTGCCAGCAGCCTCATAGGACAGGACAATCAGCCCCAGCATTTT. This encodes CASSLIGQDNQPQHF.

This clonotype was counted at least ten times. This chain connects TRBV12-3 or TRBV12-4 to TRBJ2-5, with D perhaps given as TRBD1 or TRBD2 (5 bases each). CDR3 length equals 11 residues. V lost 6 bases to trimming and J lost 7 bases, with 9 bases between them. The CDR3 nucleotides are TGTGCCAGCAGGGCTGGGGGGACCCAGTACTTC. It translates to CASRAGGTQYF.

This clonotype turned up a few times. The V call is TRBV20-1, the J call TRBJ1-1, with unresolved D. The CDR3 is 13 residues long. V was trimmed by 0 bases and J by 3 bases, leaving 8 bases between them. Germline V gene data show CDR1 as DFQATT and CDR2 as SNEGSKA (reference sequence). The chain's CDR3 is CSARDELDTEAFF. As DNA, the CDR3 is TGCAGTGCTAGAGATGAGCTTGACACTGAAGCTTTCTTT.

This clonotype was counted at least ten times. The rearrangement joins TRBV28 to TRBJ1-6, with D maybe TRBD1 (5 bases). Germline loops: CDR1 MDHEN, CDR2 SYDVKM. This CDR3 contains 17 residues. V lost 6 bases and J lost 11, with 26 bases in between. The CDR3 coding sequence is TGTGCCAGCAGCCCACCCTACGCAGGGCCAGGTTCAGCACCCCTCCACTTT. Translation: CASSPPYAGPGSAPLHF.

This clonotype was recorded many times. The genes are TRBV29-1 and TRBJ2-5, with 14 positions matching TRBD2. Trimming removed 6 bases from V and 4 bases from J; junction bases left unmatched: 10. Germline CDR1 and CDR2: SQVTM and ANQGSEA. The CDR3 is 16 residues long. The CDR3 region has the DNA TGCAGCGTCCCCGGGACTAGCGGGGGCGAGAGAGAGACCCAGTACTTC. As protein: CSVPGTSGGERETQYF.

This clonotype was detected only a few times. This chain links TRBV3-1 with TRBJ2-7, with D tentatively TRBD1 (5 bases). The length of the CDR3 is 15 residues. CDR1 and CDR2 (germline): LGHDT, YNNKEL (reference sequence). V was clipped by 1 base and J by 3 bases, with 13 bases between them. The CDR3 is CASSQGRGSLYEQYF. DNA of the CDR3: TGTGCCAGCAGCCAAGGAAGGGGCAGCCTCTACGAGCAGTACTTC.

J is TRBJ2-7 and V is TRBV5-5, with D possibly being TRBD2 (6 bases). The CDR3 is 13 amino acids. Germline CDR1 is SGHKS and CDR2 is YYEKEE (reference sequence). V was trimmed by 1 base and J by 7 bases, leaving 12 bases between them. CDR3 loop: CASSLTGTLEQYF. In DNA form, the CDR3 reads TGTGCCAGCAGCTTGACCGGGACTTTGGAGCAGTACTTC.

This rearrangement joins TRBV7-9 to TRBJ2-7, with D perhaps TRBD2 (6 bases). This CDR3 has 13 amino acids. Germline loops: CDR1 SEHNR, CDR2 FQNEAQ (reference sequence). Trimming removed 8 bases from V and 0 bases from J, with 11 bases in between. Written as DNA, the CDR3 is TGTGCCAGCGGCAGGGAGGTCTCCTACGAGCAGTACTTC. Translation: CASGREVSYEQYF.

Comments on this clonotype: A clone one base away is much larger, so this may be a read error. The chain joins TRBV12-3 or TRBV12-4 to TRBJ1-2; D gene ambiguous. The CDR3 spans 17 residues. V lost 4 bases and J 2 bases, leaving 20 bases between the germline ends. CDR3 DNA sequence: TGTGCCAGCAGTTACTCGATAAGGGAGGGAGTGAACTATGGCTACACCTTC. Translating gives CASSYSIREGVNYGYTF.

This clonotype appeared many times. This chain connects TRBV2 to TRBJ2-2, with 8 bases matching TRBD1. V was pared by 6 bases and J by 3 bases, with 6 bases of the junction left unmatched. Germline values: CDR1 SNHLY, CDR2 FYNNEI. This CDR3 is built from 15 residues. For the CDR3, the DNA is TGTGCCAGCAGGGTCGACAGGGGTCACACCGGGGAGCTGTTTTTT. It translates to CASRVDRGHTGELFF.

This clonotype appeared many times. The chain employs TRBV7-2 and TRBJ1-4; the D gene is possibly TRBD1 (5 bases). Germline V CDR1 and CDR2: SGHTA, FQGNSA. CDR3 size: 14 residues. The germline V and J ends were trimmed by 4 bases and 5 bases, with 11 bases remaining between them. This CDR3 is CASSSRGRNEKLFF. The DNA for the CDR3 is TGTGCCAGCAGCTCTCGGGGCAGGAATGAAAAACTGTTTTTT.

This clonotype was seen many times. V is TRBV7-3 and J is TRBJ2-4; D possibly corresponds to TRBD2 (5 bases). V was cut by 1 base and J by 11 bases, with 12 bases left in between. The CDR3 is 13 residues long. Germline loops: CDR1 SGHTA, CDR2 FQGTGA. Written as DNA, the CDR3 is TGTGCCAGCAGCTTAATCGGGAATGGTCTTCAGTACTTC. Its protein is CASSLIGNGLQYF. The variable domain in full, with the rest retrieved from reference TRBV7-3 and TRBJ2-4, is GAGVSQTPSNKVTEKGKYVELRCDPISGHTALYWYRQSLGQGPEFLIYFQGTGAADDSGLPNDRFFAVRPEGSVSTLKIQRTERGDSAVYLCASSLIGNGLQYFGAGTRLSVL.

The rearrangement links TRBV3-1 to TRBJ1-4; tentatively, D is TRBD1 (6 bases). Between the trimmed V and J ends, which lost 10 bases and 3 bases, there was a span of 12 bases. Germline V gene data show CDR1 as LGHDT and CDR2 as YNNKEL (reference sequence). The CDR3 covers 13 residues. The chain's CDR3 is CATRDTPNEKLFF. In DNA form, the CDR3 reads TGTGCCACCCGGGACACCCCTAATGAAAAACTGTTTTTT.

The rearrangement uses TRBV9 and TRBJ2-2, with 10 nucleotides matching TRBD2. The trim removed 4 bases at V and 5 bases at J, leaving 5 bases unmatched. The germline gives CDR1 SGDLS, CDR2 YYNGEE. The CDR3 runs to 15 residues. The CDR3, as DNA: TGTGCCAGCAGCACCGGGACTAGCGATACCGGGGAGCTGTTTTTT. Amino acids: CASSTGTSDTGELFF.

The chain links TRBV28 to TRBJ2-7; 8 nucleotides line up with TRBD2. The germline V gene encodes CDR1 MDHEN and CDR2 SYDVKM. J was trimmed by 1 base and V by 0 bases; bases with no gene match: 2. This CDR3 is 15 amino acids long. The DNA of the CDR3 is TGTGCCAGCAGTTTATGGCGGGAGGCTTCCTACGAGCAGTACTTC. It translates to CASSLWREASYEQYF.

The V call is TRBV30, the J call TRBJ1-2; D remains unclear. Trimming removed 0 bases at V and 5 bases at J, with 10 bases between. Germline-derived CDR1 and CDR2 are GTSNPN and SVGIG (reference sequence). This CDR3 spans 13 amino acids. This CDR3 is CAWSVREDYGYTF. The CDR3 bases are TGTGCCTGGAGTGTACGGGAGGATTATGGCTACACCTTC. Complete variable domain (other parts from reference TRBV30 and TRBJ1-2): SQTIHQWPATLVQPVGSPLSLECTVEGTSNPNLYWYRQAAGRGLQLLFYSVGIGQISSEVPQNLSASRPQDRQFILSSKKLLLSDSGFYLCAWSVREDYGYTFGSGTRLTVV.

The gene calls are TRBV28 and TRBJ2-7; TRBD1 aligns across 9 bases. The CDR3 runs to 16 residues. J gave up 7 bases and V 6 bases, and 16 bases lay outside the gene matches. Germline V gives CDR1 MDHEN, CDR2 SYDVKM. DNA for the CDR3: TGTGCCAGCAGCCCACGAGGGACAGGGCCCTTGTTGGAGCAGTACTTC. Translation gives CASSPRGTGPLLEQYF.

This clonotype was counted a few times. The chain has TRBV28 and TRBJ2-1; D is unresolved. V lost 7 bases and J lost 7, with 23 bases in between. Per the germline V gene, CDR1 is MDHEN and CDR2 is SYDVKM. The CDR3 covers 16 residues. The CDR3 sequence is CASNSPEKWDRNEQFF. CDR3 DNA sequence: TGTGCCAGCAATTCCCCGGAAAAATGGGATAGGAATGAGCAGTTCTTC.

This rearrangement joins TRBV20-1 to TRBJ2-7; tentative D call: TRBD1 (6 bases). Trimming cost V 0 bases and J 3 bases, with 18 bases left between them. There are 16 residues in the CDR3. CDR1 and CDR2 (germline): DFQATT, SNEGSKA (reference sequence). CDR3 loop: CSAREISTGIYYEQYF. CDR3 nucleotides: TGCAGTGCTAGAGAGATCTCTACAGGGATTTACTACGAGCAGTACTTC.